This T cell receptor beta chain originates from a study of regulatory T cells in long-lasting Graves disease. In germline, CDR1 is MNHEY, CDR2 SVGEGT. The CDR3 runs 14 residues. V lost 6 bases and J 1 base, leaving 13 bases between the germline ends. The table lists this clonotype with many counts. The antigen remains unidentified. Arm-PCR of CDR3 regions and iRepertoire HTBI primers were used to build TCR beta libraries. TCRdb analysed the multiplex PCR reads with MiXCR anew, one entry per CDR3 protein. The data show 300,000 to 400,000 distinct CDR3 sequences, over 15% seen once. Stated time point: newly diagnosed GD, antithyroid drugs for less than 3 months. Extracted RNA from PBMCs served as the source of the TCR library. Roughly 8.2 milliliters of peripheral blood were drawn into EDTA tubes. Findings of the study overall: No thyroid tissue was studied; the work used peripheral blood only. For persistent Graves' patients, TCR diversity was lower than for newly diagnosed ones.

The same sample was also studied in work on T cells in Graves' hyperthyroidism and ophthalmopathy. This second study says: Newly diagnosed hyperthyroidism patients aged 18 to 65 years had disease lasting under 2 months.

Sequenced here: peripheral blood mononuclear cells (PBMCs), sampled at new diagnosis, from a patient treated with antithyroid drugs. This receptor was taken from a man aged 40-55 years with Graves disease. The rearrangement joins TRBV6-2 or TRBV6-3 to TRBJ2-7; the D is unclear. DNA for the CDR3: TGTGCCAGCAGACCCGCGGTATGGTCCTACGAGCAGTACTTC. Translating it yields CASRPAVWSYEQYF.